Below, 12 T cell receptor beta chains from the same sample are listed, as sequenced in a study of cytomegalovirus exposure and HLA in healthy donors. 13 Jbeta primers and 60 Vbeta primers were used for the PCR. TCRdb keeps only in-frame clones here, not all; method: immunoSEQ multiplex PCR. This sample has 150,000 to 200,000 clones, with around 79% found just once. The material sequenced was PBMCs. These TCRs come from a male donor in good health and CMV-seropositive.

The chain joins TRBV19 to TRBJ1-1, with 7 nucleotides matching TRBD1. This CDR3 has 14 residues. Germline V lookup: CDR1 LNHDA, CDR2 SQIVND (reference sequence). V was clipped by 3 bases and J by 6 bases; unmatched bases: 7. DNA for the CDR3: TGTGCCAGTAGTATCGGGACAGCAAGATCTGAAGCTTTCTTT. Its protein is CASSIGTARSEAFF. Variable domain in full (rest from reference TRBV19 and TRBJ1-1): DGGITQSPKYLFRKEGQNVTLSCEQNLNHDAMYWYRQDPGQGLRLIYYSQIVNDFQKGDIAEGYSVSREKKESFPLTVTSAQKNPTAFYLCASSIGTARSEAFFGQGTRLTVV.

The chain combines TRBV7-2 with TRBJ2-7; D gene ambiguous. CDR3 length equals 12 residues. The germline CDR1 and CDR2 sequences are SGHTA and FQGNSA. V lost 5 bases and J lost 3, with 8 bases in between. CDR3 in DNA: TGTGCCAGCAGCCTAGACAACTACGAGCAGTACTTC. Its translation is CASSLDNYEQYF. The variable domain in full, with the rest retrieved from reference TRBV7-2 and TRBJ2-7, is GAGVSQSPSNKVTEKGKDVELRCDPISGHTALYWYRQSLGQGLEFLIYFQGNSAPDKSGLPSDRFSAERTGGSVSTLTIQRTQQEDSAVYLCASSLDNYEQYFGPGTRLTVT.

The gene calls are TRBV7-8 and TRBJ1-4; D might be TRBD1 (5 bases). Trimming stripped 1 base from V and 5 bases from J, with 23 bases between. This CDR3 is built from 19 residues. From germline, CDR1 is SGHVS and CDR2 FQNEAQ. CDR3 sequence (DNA): TGTGCCAGCAGCTTAGTAGGGCCCACAGGAGGGGTCCCGAATGAAAAACTGTTTTTT. It specifies CASSLVGPTGGVPNEKLFF.

The rearrangement joins TRBV5-4 to TRBJ2-5, with D possibly being TRBD2 (6 bases). The length of the CDR3 is 13 residues. The germline V and J ends were trimmed by 0 bases and 5 bases, with 8 bases remaining between them. Per the germline V gene, CDR1 is SGHNT and CDR2 is YYREEE (reference sequence). CDR3 residues: CASSLAGGETQYF. The CDR3, as DNA: TGTGCCAGCAGCTTGGCAGGAGGGGAGACCCAGTACTTC.

The gene calls are TRBV7-2 and TRBJ2-5, with 8 nucleotides matching TRBD2. Germline assignment: CDR1 SGHTA and CDR2 FQGNSA. The CDR3 extends over 15 amino acids. V was clipped by 5 bases and J by 5 bases; unmatched bases: 10. CDR3 region: CASSRQSGGGETQYF. The CDR3 DNA sequence: TGTGCCAGCAGCCGACAGAGCGGGGGTGGTGAGACCCAGTACTTC.

For this clone: Within the sample, other DNA sequences also encode this same CDR3. This sequence joins TRBV7-2 and TRBJ2-1; tentatively, D is TRBD2 (6 bases). The germline V and J ends were trimmed by 0 bases and 2 bases, with 8 bases remaining between them. Germline values: CDR1 SGHTA, CDR2 FQGNSA. The CDR3 spans 15 residues. The CDR3 sequence is CASSLAGGTYNEQFF. The CDR3, as DNA: TGTGCCAGCAGCTTAGCGGGGGGAACCTACAATGAGCAGTTCTTC.

The chain carries TRBV6-5 and TRBJ1-6; TRBD1 agrees at 9 bases. Losses at the gene ends were 6 bases for V and 11 bases for J; bases not matched to a gene: 5. CDR1 and CDR2 from the germline V gene are MNHEY and SVGAGI. The CDR3 has 13 amino acids. The CDR3 spells CASSRDREAPLHF. The DNA of the CDR3 is TGTGCCAGCAGCCGGGACAGGGAAGCACCCCTCCACTTT.

The J gene is TRBJ1-1, the V gene TRBV11-1; perhaps TRBD1 as D (5 bases). This CDR3 is 14 amino acids long. Germline-derived CDR1 and CDR2 are SGHAT and FQDESV (reference sequence). The V end was cut by 2 bases, the J end by 7 bases, with 14 bases between. Here the CDR3 reads CASSLNNVQVEAFF. The CDR3 DNA reads TGTGCCAGCAGCTTAAATAATGTACAGGTTGAAGCTTTCTTT.

Note on this clone: Relative to the germline gene, one junction end is altered; a read error may explain this. V usage is TRBV7-7 and J usage is TRBJ2-2, with D perhaps TRBD2 (6 bases). Germline V CDR1 and CDR2: SSHAT, FNYEAQ (reference sequence). The CDR3 contains 13 residues. This CDR3 is CASSSDAGTELFF. CDR3 in DNA: TGTGCTAGCAGCTCCGACGCGGGAACGGAGCTGTTTTTT. Full variable domain (outside the CDR3, taken from reference TRBV7-7 and TRBJ2-2): GAGVSQSPRYKVTKRGQDVTLRCDPISSHATLYWYQQALGQGPEFLTYFNYEAQPDKSGLPSDRFSAERPEGSISTLTIQRTEQRDSAMYRCASSSDAGTELFFGEGSRLTVL.

The chain employs TRBV19 and TRBJ2-1, with 11 bases identical to TRBD2. With 8 bases clipped from V and 10 bases from J, the junction kept 4 bases outside the gene matches. The CDR3 length is 12 residues. Germline V gene sequence: CDR1 LNHDA, CDR2 SQIVND (reference sequence). CDR3 DNA sequence: TGTGCCAGTGGGACTAGCGGTTACGAGCAGTTCTTC. Translation gives CASGTSGYEQFF.

A word on this clone: Other nucleotide sequences from this sample produce the same CDR3. The rearrangement joins TRBV7-9 to TRBJ1-2, with 8 nucleotides matching TRBD1. V shed 5 bases, J shed 8 bases, and the junction held 7 bases outside the gene matches. This CDR3 comprises 13 residues. Germline values: CDR1 SEHNR, CDR2 FQNEAQ (reference sequence). CDR3 in DNA: TGTGCCAGCAGCCCTCGGACAGGGTCCGGCTACACCTTC. Translating it yields CASSPRTGSGYTF.

The V and J genes are TRBV9 and TRBJ2-5; D not resolved. The germline V and J ends were trimmed by 2 bases and 5 bases, with 10 bases remaining between them. Germline V gene data show CDR1 as SGDLS and CDR2 as YYNGEE. The CDR3 is made up of 13 amino acids. CDR3 bases: TGTGCCAGCAGCGTTGATGGGCCCGAGACCCAGTACTTC. Translation gives CASSVDGPETQYF.